The 6 T cell receptor beta chains in this list originate from one sample, sequenced in a study of blood T cell repertoires in COVID-19 (TCRdb year 2020). Libraries were made using the immunoSEQ multiplex PCR assay. Sourced from immuneACCESS, this table was stored by TCRdb with only in-frame sequences that have V and J called. A share of the clones is absent; for the studies checked, an unresolved V gene accounts for under half, and the remainder has no known explanation. In all, the sample holds under 60,000 clones, and roughly 84% of those were seen once. The leading ten clones occupy approximately 54% of the sample. The specimen was peripheral blood. These receptors originate from a man between 65 and 80 years old with acute or convalescent COVID-19.

The V gene is TRBV18, the J gene TRBJ1-5, with 7 bases matching TRBD1. V was clipped by 6 bases and J by 4 bases; unmatched bases: 9. This CDR3 is built from 15 residues. Germline loops: CDR1 KGHSH, CDR2 LQKENI. The CDR3 DNA reads as TGTGCCAGCTCGAGGTCGACAGGGAGGAATCAGCCCCAGCATTTT. It translates to CASSRSTGRNQPQHF.

The rearrangement joins TRBV11-2 to TRBJ1-1; D ambiguous. V lost 5 bases and J 2 bases, leaving 18 bases between the germline ends. The germline V gene encodes CDR1 SGHAT and CDR2 FQNNGV. The CDR3 consists of 16 residues. CDR3 sequence (DNA): TGTGCCAGCAGCAAATTCCCGGCAGGTGGTAACACTGAAGCTTTCTTT. Translating gives CASSKFPAGGNTEAFF.

V and J are TRBV11-3 and TRBJ1-1; possible D gene TRBD1, 6 bases. This CDR3 is built from 14 residues. Germline CDR1 and CDR2: SGHNT and YENEEA. V shed 6 bases and J shed 2 bases, with 13 bases lying between them. For the CDR3, the DNA is TGTGCCAGCAGTGAGACAGGCACAAACACTGAAGCTTTCTTT. This gives the protein CASSETGTNTEAFF.

This clone was picked up a small number of times. V gene TRBV29-1 combines with J gene TRBJ1-1, with TRBD1 matching over 10 bases. The trim removed 6 bases at V and 3 bases at J, leaving 4 bases unmatched. Germline-derived CDR1 and CDR2 are SQVTM and ANQGSEA. The CDR3 is 13 residues long. The CDR3: CSVGTGVDTEAFF. CDR3 coding DNA: TGCAGCGTCGGGACAGGGGTCGACACTGAAGCTTTCTTT. Based on the CDR3 plus reference TRBV29-1 and TRBJ1-1, the full variable domain is SAVISQKPSRDICQRGTSLTIQCQVDSQVTMMFWYRQQPGQSLTLIATANQGSEATYESGFVIDKFPISRPNLTFSTLTVSNMSPEDSSIYLCSVGTGVDTEAFFGQGTRLTVV.

J is TRBJ2-7 and V is TRBV19, with 7 bases lining up with TRBD2. Per the germline V gene, CDR1 is LNHDA and CDR2 is SQIVND (reference sequence). Losses at the gene ends were 2 bases for V and 7 bases for J; bases not matched to a gene: 14. The CDR3 consists of 16 residues. CDR3 coding DNA: TGTGCCAGTAGTATACGATCGCGGGCTAGCGGAGTGGAGCAGTACTTC. Translation: CASSIRSRASGVEQYF.

The J gene is TRBJ1-1, the V gene TRBV19; no clear D gene. The CDR3 has 11 amino acids. Germline CDR1 and CDR2: LNHDA and SQIVND (reference sequence). V lost 7 bases, J lost 6 bases, and 9 bases lay in between. This CDR3 reads CASNSKAEAFF. CDR3 bases: TGTGCCAGTAACAGTAAGGCTGAAGCTTTCTTT.